A selection of T cell receptor beta chains follows, all from one sample in a study of control samples from healthy donors and cancer patients. Only in-frame clones appear in the TCRdb table, and some are missing; sequencing was by immunoSEQ multiplex PCR. The table has some 120,000 clones, roughly 87% seen once. The sample was blood. These receptors all come from a man in his forties or fifties in good health. Both conserved end residues are part of each CDR3.

j_call | v_call | cdr3_aa
TRBJ2-7 | TRBV19 | CASSTNRDRGFYEQYF
TRBJ2-3 | TRBV5-4 | CASSSKGGTDTQYF
TRBJ1-1 | TRBV15 | CATSLPGAALPNTEAFF
TRBJ1-1 | TRBV29-1 | CSVEPDRVEAFF
TRBJ2-7 | TRBV19 | CAAGVAYEQYF
TRBJ2-5 | TRBV7-2 | CASSLLAETQYF
TRBJ2-1 | TRBV6-5 | CASRRELAGGNEQFF
TRBJ2-7 | TRBV11-3 | CASTLTQGQSYEQYF
TRBJ2-5 | TRBV6-2/TRBV6-3 | CASSLTRETQYF
TRBJ2-2 | TRBV12-5 | CASAGPSSYGELFF
TRBJ2-5 | TRBV20-1 | CSASRGMGETQYF
TRBJ2-5 | TRBV19 | CASRGLAGAQRQETQYF
TRBJ2-5 | TRBV5-6 | CASSLFQGVGTQYF
TRBJ1-1 | TRBV6-4 | CASSDSIGSVTFF
TRBJ2-4 | TRBV6-6 | CASSYGDRSENIQYF
TRBJ1-2 | TRBV29-1 | CSGTGINSNYGYTF
TRBJ2-5 | TRBV24-1 | CATSDIGPSGLRTQYF
TRBJ1-2 | TRBV18 | CASSPKGQEGGNYGYTF
TRBJ2-7 | TRBV21-1 | CASSKGTEGQLTAGEQYF
TRBJ1-1 | TRBV5-1 | CASSLRTGVNTEAFF
TRBJ2-1 | TRBV11-3 | CASSLGPQYNEQFF
TRBJ2-7 | TRBV2 | CASSPAGTGVREQYF
TRBJ1-2 | TRBV7-2 | CASSSSLTGYTF
TRBJ2-2 | TRBV24-1 | CAIRGTGRTGELFF
TRBJ1-5 | TRBV2 | CASSKGGVGNQPQHF
TRBJ2-1 | TRBV12-2 | CASRSGTDNEQFF
TRBJ2-6 | TRBV6-2/TRBV6-3 | CASSSQGLAGAPRANVLTF
TRBJ2-7 | TRBV5-5 | CASSPGHKRYEQYF
TRBJ2-7 | TRBV4-3 | CASSQGSGDYEQYF
TRBJ1-2 | TRBV2 | CASAQGSYYGYTF
TRBJ1-2 | TRBV14 | CASSQLDGWTATNYGYTF
TRBJ1-5 | TRBV27 | CASSLGVGGNQPQHF
TRBJ2-1 | TRBV12-3/TRBV12-4 | CASSFRKYNEQFF
TRBJ2-5 | TRBV2 | CASAQETQYF
TRBJ2-7 | TRBV9 | CAPKRYRAPYEQYF